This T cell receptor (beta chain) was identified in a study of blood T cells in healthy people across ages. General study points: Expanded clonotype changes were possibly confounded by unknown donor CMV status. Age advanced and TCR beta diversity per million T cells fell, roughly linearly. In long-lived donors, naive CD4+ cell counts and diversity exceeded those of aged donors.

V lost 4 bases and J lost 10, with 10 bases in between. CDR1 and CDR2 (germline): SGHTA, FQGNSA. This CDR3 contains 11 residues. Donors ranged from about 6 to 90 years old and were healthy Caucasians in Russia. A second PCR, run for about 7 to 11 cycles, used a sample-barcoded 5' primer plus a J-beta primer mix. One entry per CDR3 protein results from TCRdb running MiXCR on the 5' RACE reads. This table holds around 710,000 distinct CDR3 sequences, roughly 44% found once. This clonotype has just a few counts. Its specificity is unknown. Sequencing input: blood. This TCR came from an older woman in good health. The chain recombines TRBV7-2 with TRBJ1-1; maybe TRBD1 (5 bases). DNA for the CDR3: TGTGCCAGCAGCTCTAGAGGGGCAGCTTTCTTT. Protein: CASSSRGAAFF.